These 8 T cell receptor beta chains originate from one sample sequenced in a study of PD-L1 blockade in urothelial cancer. Sample time point: peripheral blood 6 weeks after treatment start. Only in-frame clones appear in the TCRdb table, and some are missing; sequencing was by immunoSEQ multiplex PCR. This sample yields 46,000 or so clones, of which approximately 84% are seen a single time; about 10% belongs to the top ten. The source material was PBMCs, sampled around atezolizumab (anti-PD-L1) treatment. These TCRs come from a man in his sixties with urothelial cancer.

V and J are TRBV5-6 and TRBJ2-5, with 9 bases lining up with TRBD2. The germline gives CDR1 SGHDT, CDR2 YYEEEE. The V and J ends lost 1 base and 1 base, in that order; junction bases with no gene match: 5. The CDR3 consists of 16 residues. The CDR3: CASSLYAGGSQETQYF. In nucleotides, the CDR3 is TGTGCCAGCAGCTTGTACGCGGGGGGGTCCCAAGAGACCCAGTACTTC.

V usage is TRBV4-3 and J usage is TRBJ2-7; D is unclear. Trimming removed 5 bases at V and 1 base at J, with 15 bases between. The CDR3 extends over 15 amino acids. The germline CDR1 and CDR2 sequences are LGHNA and YSLEER. CDR3 sequence reads: CASSFSSDGSYEQYF. The CDR3 DNA reads TGCGCCAGCAGCTTCTCCAGCGACGGATCCTACGAGCAGTACTTC.

The chain uses TRBV11-3 and TRBJ2-7; a weak D match, TRBD1 (5 bases). CDR1 is SGHNT and CDR2 is YENEEA in the germline V gene. The CDR3 has 14 residues. With 4 bases removed from V and 3 bases from J, the gap between germline ends came to 13 bases. The CDR3 sequence is CASSSWTKDYEQYF. CDR3 coding DNA: TGTGCCAGCAGCTCCTGGACAAAAGACTACGAGCAGTACTTC.

The chain employs TRBV6-5 and TRBJ1-2, with D possibly being TRBD1 (5 bases). Trimming left V 6 bases short and J 0 bases short, with 14 bases between. Germline CDR1 is MNHEY and CDR2 is SVGAGI. This CDR3 is 15 amino acids long. The CDR3 DNA is TGTGCCAGCAGCCCCCCCGGCAGGGCTAACTATGGCTACACCTTC. It specifies CASSPPGRANYGYTF.

The CDR3 DNA sequence: TGTGCCAGTAACAACGTCGGGTATGGCTACACCTTC. Encoded protein: CASNNVGYGYTF. This chain connects TRBV19 to TRBJ1-2; no reliable D call. The germline V gene has CDR1 LNHDA and CDR2 SQIVND (reference sequence). With 7 bases removed from V and 5 bases from J, the gap between germline ends came to 11 bases. This CDR3 contains 12 residues.

The chain is built from TRBV9 and TRBJ1-5, with a possible D match to TRBD1 (5 bases). V lost 0 bases and J 5 bases, leaving 12 bases between the germline ends. Germline lookup yields CDR1 SGDLS and CDR2 YYNGEE. This CDR3 comprises 15 residues. The CDR3 loop reads CASSVGGEFYQPQHF. DNA of the CDR3: TGTGCCAGCAGCGTAGGGGGGGAATTTTATCAGCCCCAGCATTTT.

This clone has a single count. The chain employs TRBV29-1 and TRBJ1-1; D is uncertain. The CDR3 is 12 residues long. Germline V gene sequence: CDR1 SQVTM, CDR2 ANQGSEA. Trimming stripped 4 bases from V and 1 base from J, with 7 bases between. CDR3: CSVGHGNTEAFF. The CDR3 DNA sequence: TGCAGCGTTGGACATGGGAACACTGAAGCTTTCTTT.

The chain combines TRBV9 with TRBJ2-3, with 7 bases matching TRBD2. This CDR3 is 14 amino acids long. Per germline, CDR1 SGDLS and CDR2 YYNGEE. Trimming removed 5 bases from V and 2 bases from J; junction bases left unmatched: 5. CDR3 in DNA: TGTGCCAGCAGTGTACTAGCGTACACAGATACGCAGTATTTT. It specifies CASSVLAYTDTQYF.